The 22 T cell receptor beta chains listed next were all sequenced from one sample in a study of regulatory T cells in long-lasting Graves disease. TCR beta libraries were built with iRepertoire HTBI primers and Arm-PCR of CDR3 regions. Each CDR3 protein is one row after TCRdb ran MiXCR on the multiplex PCR reads. The sample shows a few hundred thousand distinct CDR3 sequences, around 23% of them seen only once. Indicated time point: persistent/refractory GD, antithyroid drugs over 5 years with positive TRAb. PBMC RNA was the source of the TCR library. The sequencing here drew on peripheral blood mononuclear cells (PBMCs), taken when the disease was refractory, from a patient treated with antithyroid drugs. The source is a middle-aged woman with Graves disease.

This clonotype was counted many times. This rearrangement joins TRBV6-1 to TRBJ2-7, with D unclear. V lost 6 bases and J lost 4, with 13 bases in between. CDR3 size: 13 residues. Germline V gives CDR1 MNHNS, CDR2 SASEGT. The CDR3, as DNA: TGTGCCAGCAGCTCCCGAATAGCTTACGAGCAGTACTTC. Encoded protein: CASSSRIAYEQYF.

This clonotype has a count of ten or more. The V gene is TRBV28, the J gene TRBJ2-2; maybe TRBD1 (6 bases). This CDR3 spans 12 amino acids. CDR1 is MDHEN, CDR2 SYDVKM, per germline. V was shortened by 5 bases and J by 9 bases, with 10 bases between the two germline ends. CDR3 sequence reads: CASSIQGRELFF. The CDR3 nucleotides are TGTGCCAGCAGTATACAGGGTCGGGAGCTGTTTTTT.

This clonotype was counted ten times or more. This rearrangement joins TRBV10-3 to TRBJ1-1, with a tentative D call TRBD1 (6 bases). V gave up 9 bases and J gave up 5 bases, with 16 bases separating them. Germline assignment: CDR1 ENHRY and CDR2 SYGVKD. This CDR3 has 13 amino acids. CDR3 loop: CAMTAGGRTEAFF. The CDR3 DNA reads as TGTGCCATGACTGCCGGGGGGCGGACTGAAGCTTTCTTT.

The chain recombines TRBV5-5 with TRBJ2-7; 8 bases are shared with TRBD1. The CDR3 totals 15 residues. V was pared by 2 bases and J by 3 bases, with 7 bases of the junction left unmatched. Germline CDR1 is SGHKS and CDR2 is YYEKEE (reference sequence). The CDR3 spells CASSFTGGWNYEQYF. CDR3 nucleotide sequence: TGTGCCAGCAGCTTTACAGGGGGATGGAACTACGAGCAGTACTTC.

The chain employs TRBV7-9 and TRBJ2-7; D assignment may be TRBD1 or TRBD2 (7 bases each). Germline V gene sequence: CDR1 SEHNR, CDR2 FQNEAQ (reference sequence). The ends were cut back, 4 bases at V and 3 bases at J, with 22 bases in the middle. CDR3 length equals 17 residues. CDR3 bases: TGTGCCAGCAGCTCGGGGGGACCGGGACAGTTGGGCTACGAGCAGTACTTC. Its translation is CASSSGGPGQLGYEQYF.

The sample holds many counts of this clonotype. The genes are TRBV6-2 or TRBV6-3 and TRBJ2-7; D not certain. V dropped 4 bases and J dropped 0 bases, with 7 bases sitting between them. CDR1 and CDR2 (germline): MNHEY, SVGEGT. The CDR3 consists of 13 residues. CDR3 nucleotides: TGTGCCAGCAGTTCCGGGCCCTCCTACGAGCAGTACTTC. It is translated as CASSSGPSYEQYF.

This clonotype appeared many times. The chain carries TRBV6-1 and TRBJ1-1; 7 nucleotides match TRBD1. There are 15 residues in the CDR3. Losses at the gene ends were 3 bases for V and 5 bases for J; bases not matched to a gene: 9. The germline gives CDR1 MNHNS, CDR2 SASEGT. This chain's CDR3 is CASSDGRQGTTEAFF. The CDR3 DNA reads TGTGCCAGCAGTGATGGGCGACAGGGAACAACTGAAGCTTTCTTT.

This clonotype was counted at least ten times. The chain is built from TRBV28 and TRBJ2-5; 7 bases line up with TRBD1. This CDR3 comprises 16 residues. Trimming removed 5 bases from V and 5 bases from J; junction bases left unmatched: 14. Looked up from germline, CDR1 is MDHEN and CDR2 is SYDVKM. CDR3 nucleotide sequence: TGTGCCAGCAGTCCCAGGACAGGATCTGATGGGGAGACCCAGTACTTC. Translating it yields CASSPRTGSDGETQYF.

On this clonotype itself: A much larger clone lies one base from this, so it may be a read error. The rearrangement joins TRBV5-1 to TRBJ2-6; either TRBD1 or TRBD2 may supply D (6 bases each). In germline, CDR1 is SGHRS, CDR2 YFSETQ. The CDR3 has 16 amino acids. CDR3 coding DNA: TGCGCCAGCAGCTTCCCGCAGGGGACTGGGGCCAACATCCTGACTTTC. Translation: CASSFPQGTGANILTF.

This clonotype was seen more than once but under ten times. V is TRBV7-9 and J is TRBJ2-4; D not resolved. Germline V lookup: CDR1 SEHNR, CDR2 FQNEAQ (reference sequence). There are 13 residues in the CDR3. Trimming pared 3 bases from V and 5 bases from J, leaving 8 bases between. CDR3 protein: CASSFGIENIQYF. DNA of the CDR3: TGTGCCAGCAGCTTTGGGATCGAAAACATTCAGTACTTC. The full variable domain, rest sourced from reference TRBV7-9 and TRBJ2-4, is DTGVSQNPRHKITKRGQNVTFRCDPISEHNRLYWYRQTLGQGPEFLTYFQNEAQLEKSRLLSDRFSAERPKGSFSTLEIQRTEQGDSAMYLCASSFGIENIQYFGAGTRLSVL.

This rearrangement joins TRBV7-9 to TRBJ1-1, with D possibly TRBD1 on 6 matching bases. The CDR3 contains 17 residues. Per germline, CDR1 SEHNR and CDR2 FQNEAQ (reference sequence). V gave up 5 bases and J gave up 0 bases, with 19 bases separating them. The CDR3, as DNA: TGTGCCAGCAGCCTGGGGGGGCAATCGTTCATGAACACTGAAGCTTTCTTT. Its protein is CASSLGGQSFMNTEAFF. Looking up the rest from reference TRBV7-9 and TRBJ1-1 gives the full variable domain: DTGVSQNPRHKITKRGQNVTFRCDPISEHNRLYWYRQTLGQGPEFLTYFQNEAQLEKSRLLSDRFSAERPKGSFSTLEIQRTEQGDSAMYLCASSLGGQSFMNTEAFFGQGTRLTVV.

This clonotype was picked up many times. V gene TRBV11-2 combines with J gene TRBJ1-6; D is ambiguous. V was pared by 0 bases and J by 12 bases, with 9 bases between. CDR1 is SGHAT, CDR2 FQNNGV, per germline. The CDR3 runs to 13 residues. CDR3: CASSLEPLKPLHF. The CDR3 nucleotides read TGTGCCAGCAGCTTAGAACCTCTGAAACCCCTCCACTTT.

This clonotype was counted at least ten times. The chain has TRBV19 and TRBJ1-5; D might be TRBD1 (6 bases). Between the trimmed V and J ends, which lost 7 bases and 2 bases, there was a span of 18 bases. The CDR3 runs 16 residues. Per germline, CDR1 LNHDA and CDR2 SQIVND (reference sequence). The CDR3 DNA reads as TGTGCCAGTAAGGAACAGGGAGGAATAGGCAATCAGCCCCAGCATTTT. Translating gives CASKEQGGIGNQPQHF.

With respect to this clonotype: This may arise from a read error, as a much more abundant clone is one base away. The chain has TRBV29-1 and TRBJ1-1; a possible D gene is TRBD1 (5 bases). Germline V gene sequence: CDR1 SQVTM, CDR2 ANQGSEA. The CDR3 consists of 16 residues. CDR3 in amino acids: CSVEPGGGSGHTKAFF. CDR3 DNA: TGCAGCGTTGAACCCGGGGGAGGAAGTGGGCACACTAAAGCTTTCTTT.

In its sample, this clonotype was seen a few times. The chain joins TRBV3-1 to TRBJ2-1; D is undetermined. CDR1 is LGHDT and CDR2 is YNNKEL in the germline V gene (reference sequence). This CDR3 has 11 residues. Deletions cut 7 bases from V and 7 bases from J, with 8 bases between. CDR3 sequence reads: CASTRGNEQFF. As DNA, the CDR3 is TGTGCCAGCACCCGTGGGAATGAGCAGTTCTTC.

This clonotype occurred a few times. The V and J genes are TRBV6-1 and TRBJ1-1; D perhaps matches TRBD1 (6 bases). The V and J ends lost 6 bases and 7 bases respectively, with 24 bases between them. Germline CDR1 and CDR2: MNHNS and SASEGT. The CDR3 spans 16 residues. The CDR3 DNA follows: TGTGCCAGCAGCCCCTACAGGGTTCCAAGGTGGGTTGAAGCTTTCTTT. Translated: CASSPYRVPRWVEAFF.

This clonotype was recorded at least ten times. The V and J genes are TRBV7-8 and TRBJ1-2; maybe TRBD1 (5 bases). V dropped 5 bases and J dropped 0 bases, with 10 bases sitting between them. Looked up from germline, CDR1 is SGHVS and CDR2 is FQNEAQ. This CDR3 has 14 amino acids. The CDR3: CASSGGTANYGYTF. The CDR3 bases are TGTGCCAGCAGCGGCGGGACCGCTAACTATGGCTACACCTTC.

This clonotype was seen only a few times. The gene calls are TRBV27 and TRBJ1-4, with D unresolved. V was pared by 8 bases and J by 8 bases, with 24 bases between. The CDR3 spans 16 residues. Per germline, CDR1 MNHEY and CDR2 SMNVEV (reference sequence). This CDR3 reads CASGPLMGVQSEKLFF. The CDR3 coding sequence is TGTGCCAGCGGCCCGCTTATGGGCGTGCAGTCAGAAAAACTGTTTTTT.

As regards this clonotype: This may stem from a read error, because a much larger clone lies one nucleotide away. The CDR3 spells CASSGDFQETQYF. The CDR3 DNA reads as TGTGCCAGCAGCGGGGACTTCCAAGAGACCCAGTACTTC. The J gene is TRBJ2-5, the V gene TRBV5-4; D is possibly TRBD2 (6 bases). V was cut by 4 bases and J by 1 base, with 8 bases left in between. The V gene's germline CDR1 is SGHNT and CDR2 YYREEE (reference sequence). The CDR3 loop spans 13 amino acids.

A single count supports this clonotype. A much larger clone sits a single nucleotide away, making a read error possible. The chain is built from TRBV28 and TRBJ2-7, with D tentatively TRBD1 (5 bases). The CDR3 contains 15 residues. Looked up from germline, CDR1 is MDHEN and CDR2 is SYDVKM. V shed 2 bases and J shed 3 bases, with 14 bases lying between them. In DNA, the CDR3 is TGTGCCAGCAGTTTAGGTCCCCAGGGAAGCTACGAGCAGTACTTC. It yields the protein CASSLGPQGSYEQYF.

A few counts support this clonotype. The chain uses TRBV5-6 and TRBJ1-5, with 7 nucleotides matching TRBD1. With 0 bases clipped from V and 0 bases from J, the junction kept 9 bases outside the gene matches. CDR1 and CDR2 from the germline V gene are SGHDT and YYEEEE. The CDR3 extends over 18 amino acids. The DNA of the CDR3 is TGTGCCAGCAGCTTGGCGACAGGGTCTGACCATAGCAATCAGCCCCAGCATTTT. Amino acid sequence: CASSLATGSDHSNQPQHF. The full variable domain, completed using reference TRBV5-6 and TRBJ1-5, is DAGVTQSPTHLIKTRGQQVTLRCSPKSGHDTVSWYQQALGQGPQFIFQYYEEEERQRGNFPDRFSGHQFPNYSSELNVNALLLGDSALYLCASSLATGSDHSNQPQHFGDGTRLSIL.

This clonotype has ten or more counts. The V gene is TRBV28, the J gene TRBJ2-5; no clear D. The germline V gene has CDR1 MDHEN and CDR2 SYDVKM. Trimming left V 6 bases short and J 7 bases short, with 12 bases between. The CDR3 length is 12 residues. The CDR3 sequence is CASSQKDATQYF. In nucleotides, the CDR3 is TGTGCCAGCAGCCAAAAAGATGCGACCCAGTACTTC.